A single sample is the source of the 24 T cell receptor beta chains below, sequenced in a study of blood T cell repertoires in COVID-19. Using immunoSEQ multiplex PCR, the repertoire was profiled, and TCRdb retains in-frame clones only, with some absent. Counted here are 200,000 to 250,000 clones, just under 90% occurring once; the ten biggest clones make up 2.7%. The material sequenced was peripheral blood. The receptors were gathered from a man aged 25 to 40 with COVID-19, enrolled during active disease.

In the case of this clone: Other DNA sequences in this specimen translate into the identical CDR3. V is TRBV19 and J is TRBJ1-5, with a tentative D call TRBD1 (5 bases). There are 13 residues in the CDR3. CDR1 and CDR2 from the germline V gene are LNHDA and SQIVND (reference sequence). V lost 6 bases and J 3 bases, leaving 9 bases between the germline ends. Here the CDR3 reads CASSSGFNQPQHF. The CDR3 DNA reads as TGTGCCAGTAGCTCAGGGTTCAATCAGCCCCAGCATTTT.

The rearrangement uses TRBV9 and TRBJ2-1; D uncertain. With 2 bases removed from V and 5 bases from J, the gap between germline ends came to 14 bases. This CDR3 comprises 15 residues. The germline gives CDR1 SGDLS, CDR2 YYNGEE. The CDR3, as DNA: TGTGCCAGCAGCGTCGGAGTGTCAAGCGACAATGAGCAGTTCTTC. The encoded protein is CASSVGVSSDNEQFF.

This clone was counted many times. The genes are TRBV5-1 and TRBJ1-4; D is perhaps TRBD1 (6 bases). Germline V gives CDR1 SGHRS, CDR2 YFSETQ. Trimming took 3 bases from V and 0 from J, leaving 12 bases between them. CDR3 length equals 16 residues. CDR3 in amino acids: CASSYTGTATNEKLFF. In nucleotides, the CDR3 is TGCGCCAGCAGCTATACAGGGACGGCAACTAATGAAAAACTGTTTTTT.

V usage is TRBV7-3 and J usage is TRBJ1-1; TRBD1 matches at 8 bases. Trimming removed 1 base from V and 11 bases from J; junction bases left unmatched: 9. This CDR3 is built from 14 residues. CDR1 and CDR2 (germline): SGHTA, FQGTGA. CDR3 in amino acids: CASSLSSPGGPAFF. CDR3 nucleotides: TGTGCCAGCAGCTTAAGCTCCCCAGGGGGCCCCGCTTTCTTT.

The gene calls are TRBV11-3 and TRBJ2-3, with 7 nucleotides matching TRBD2. The trim removed 0 bases at V and 4 bases at J, leaving 10 bases unmatched. Germline V gene data show CDR1 as SGHNT and CDR2 as YENEEA. The CDR3 consists of 17 residues. This chain's CDR3 is CASSLEGRLRGSDTQYF. The CDR3 DNA reads TGTGCCAGCAGCTTAGAAGGGCGCTTGCGGGGGTCAGATACGCAGTATTTT.

CDR3: CAIGNRVNNEQFF. The CDR3, as DNA: TGTGCCATCGGAAACAGGGTAAACAATGAGCAGTTCTTC. This sequence joins TRBV10-3 and TRBJ2-1, with D maybe TRBD1 (6 bases). Trimming shortened V by 8 bases and J by 5 bases, and 13 bases separated the two germline ends. The CDR3 consists of 13 residues. CDR1 and CDR2 from the germline V gene are ENHRY and SYGVKD.

This clone was seen only once. Other nucleotide sequences in the sample specify the same CDR3. This chain links TRBV6-1 with TRBJ1-1; 8 positions match TRBD1. V lost 5 bases and J lost 5; bases outside the gene matches: 7. This CDR3 has 14 residues. The germline gives CDR1 MNHNS, CDR2 SASEGT. The chain's CDR3 is CASSLDRGRTEAFF. The CDR3 DNA reads TGTGCCAGCAGTTTAGACAGGGGCAGGACTGAAGCTTTCTTT.

The chain joins TRBV5-4 to TRBJ1-1, with D possibly matching TRBD1 (6 bases). The CDR3 consists of 14 residues. The germline CDR1 and CDR2 sequences are SGHNT and YYREEE (reference sequence). The V end lost 4 bases, the J end lost 3 bases, and 13 bases lay between the germline ends. CDR3 sequence (DNA): TGTGCCAGCAGCCGCAAAACAGGGTACACTGAAGCTTTCTTT. This sequence encodes CASSRKTGYTEAFF.

The J gene is TRBJ2-3, the V gene TRBV5-1, with D perhaps TRBD1 (6 bases). Trimming removed 5 bases from V and 2 bases from J, with 12 bases in between. Per the germline V gene, CDR1 is SGHRS and CDR2 is YFSETQ. The CDR3 is made up of 14 amino acids. The DNA for the CDR3 is TGCGCCAGCAGTACCCAGGGGAACACAGATACGCAGTATTTT. Protein: CASSTQGNTDTQYF.

The rearrangement links TRBV7-2 to TRBJ1-1, with 8 bases matching TRBD1. Germline CDR1 SGHTA, CDR2 FQGNSA. The CDR3 covers 16 residues. With 5 bases clipped from V and 0 bases from J, the junction kept 8 bases outside the gene matches. CDR3 DNA: TGTGCCAGCAGCCGCAGGGGGCGAGGCCTGAACACTGAAGCTTTCTTT. It encodes CASSRRGRGLNTEAFF.

The V gene is TRBV5-1, the J gene TRBJ1-2; D gene uncertain. The CDR3 runs 15 residues. Germline CDR1 SGHRS, CDR2 YFSETQ. Trimming left V 0 bases short and J 4 bases short, with 13 bases between. CDR3 DNA sequence: TGCGCCAGCAGCTTGGACCAACGGGTTCGCTATGGCTACACCTTC. Translated, it gives CASSLDQRVRYGYTF.

Comments on this clone: The same CDR3 also results from other DNA sequences found in this sample. The chain employs TRBV15 and TRBJ1-1; D is perhaps TRBD1 (5 bases). The V end lost 3 bases, the J end lost 1 base, and 12 bases lay between the germline ends. The CDR3 loop spans 15 amino acids. Germline CDR1 reads LNHNV; CDR2 reads YYDKDF (reference sequence). The CDR3 sequence is CATSRGGTGNTEAFF. CDR3 DNA: TGTGCCACCAGCAGGGGGGGGACGGGGAACACTGAAGCTTTCTTT.

The chain uses TRBV15 and TRBJ1-5, with D possibly TRBD1 on 6 matching bases. The CDR3 totals 13 residues. The germline V gene has CDR1 LNHNV and CDR2 YYDKDF (reference sequence). Trimming pared 7 bases from V and 7 bases from J, leaving 14 bases between. The chain's CDR3 is CATTTGMGQPQHF. The CDR3 nucleotides read TGTGCCACCACCACAGGGATGGGGCAGCCCCAGCATTTT.

This clone showed up just once. The V call is TRBV6-6, the J call TRBJ1-2, with D perhaps matching TRBD1 (5 bases). Germline assignment: CDR1 MNHNY and CDR2 SVGAGI (reference sequence). This CDR3 is 17 amino acids long. Trimming left V 5 bases short and J 3 bases short, with 22 bases between. CDR3 sequence (DNA): TGTGCCAGCAGTCAACCACTAACGGACATGAGGCACTATGGCTACACCTTC. Encoded protein: CASSQPLTDMRHYGYTF.

The chain links TRBV28 to TRBJ2-7; 14 bases fit TRBD2. J gave up 1 base and V 3 bases, and 5 bases lay outside the gene matches. There are 17 residues in the CDR3. Per the germline V gene, CDR1 is MDHEN and CDR2 is SYDVKM. This chain's CDR3 is CASSLTSGGAFSYEQYF. For the CDR3, the DNA is TGTGCCAGCAGTTTGACTAGCGGGGGGGCTTTTTCCTACGAGCAGTACTTC. The full variable domain, with the rest looked up from reference TRBV28 and TRBJ2-7, is DVKVTQSSRYLVKRTGEKVFLECVQDMDHENMFWYRQDPGLGLRLIYFSYDVKMKEKGDIPEGYSVSREKKERFSLILESASTNQTSMYLCASSLTSGGAFSYEQYFGPGTRLTVT.

V and J are TRBV5-1 and TRBJ2-5; 8 bases agree with TRBD1. J was trimmed by 4 bases and V by 5 bases; bases with no gene match: 13. Germline V lookup: CDR1 SGHRS, CDR2 YFSETQ. This CDR3 comprises 16 residues. The CDR3 reads CASRDHPTGAVETQYF. The CDR3 region has the DNA TGCGCCAGCAGGGATCACCCGACAGGGGCGGTAGAGACCCAGTACTTC.

V is TRBV10-3 and J is TRBJ1-1, with D perhaps TRBD1 (6 bases). V was shortened by 4 bases and J by 5 bases, with 11 bases between the two germline ends. Germline values: CDR1 ENHRY, CDR2 SYGVKD. CDR3 size: 13 residues. CDR3 in DNA: TGTGCCATCAGTGGGGCACAGGGTACTGAAGCTTTCTTT. This sequence encodes CAISGAQGTEAFF.

This CDR3 reads CASSLTGVDEQYF. As DNA, the CDR3 is TGTGCCAGCAGTTTAACAGGGGTGGACGAGCAGTACTTC. This chain joins TRBV12-3 or TRBV12-4 and TRBJ2-7; 7 bases map to TRBD1. Unmatched junction bases numbered 3, after V lost 2 bases and J lost 5 bases. The CDR3 runs to 13 residues.

The V and J genes are TRBV9 and TRBJ2-3; tentatively, D is TRBD2 (6 bases). Germline V gene sequence: CDR1 SGDLS, CDR2 YYNGEE. Trimming shortened V by 4 bases and J by 2 bases, and 14 bases separated the two germline ends. This CDR3 is 15 amino acids long. Here the CDR3 reads CASSTRLGNTDTQYF. The CDR3 DNA is TGTGCCAGCAGCACACGACTAGGGAACACAGATACGCAGTATTTT.

The chain joins TRBV19 to TRBJ2-2; TRBD1 matches at 10 bases. V was pared by 5 bases and J by 4 bases, with 7 bases of the junction left unmatched. This CDR3 has 16 amino acids. In germline, CDR1 is LNHDA, CDR2 SQIVND (reference sequence). CDR3 sequence reads: CASSARRTGGTGELFF. The CDR3 DNA reads TGTGCCAGTAGTGCCCGGAGGACAGGGGGCACCGGGGAGCTGTTTTTT.

The chain has TRBV11-3 and TRBJ2-1; 9 bases align to TRBD2. The CDR3 totals 17 residues. Trimming at V came to 1 base and at J to 0 bases, leaving 4 bases not matched to a gene. The germline V gene has CDR1 SGHNT and CDR2 YENEEA. The CDR3 nucleotides are TGTGCCAGCAGCTTAGGGCTAGCGGGGTACTCCTACAATGAGCAGTTCTTC. Translated: CASSLGLAGYSYNEQFF. The entire variable domain, with the rest obtained from reference TRBV11-3 and TRBJ2-1, is as follows: EAGVVQSPRYKIIEKKQPVAFWCNPISGHNTLYWYLQNLGQGPELLIRYENEEAVDDSQLPKDRFSAERLKGVDSTLKIQPAELGDSAVYLCASSLGLAGYSYNEQFFGPGTRLTVL.

This chain joins TRBV6-5 and TRBJ2-2; possible D gene TRBD2, 6 bases. Germline V gene sequence: CDR1 MNHEY, CDR2 SVGAGI. This CDR3 spans 15 amino acids. Trimming pared 4 bases from V and 2 bases from J, leaving 11 bases between. The CDR3 loop reads CASSSGRINTGELFF. The CDR3 bases are TGTGCCAGCAGTTCAGGGAGGATAAACACCGGGGAGCTGTTTTTT.

The chain joins TRBV28 to TRBJ1-3, with 8 bases matching TRBD1. The CDR3 has 18 amino acids. V lost 4 bases and J lost 0; bases outside the gene matches: 11. Germline lookup yields CDR1 MDHEN and CDR2 SYDVKM. The CDR3 here is CASSSPRPGGNSGNTIYF. DNA of the CDR3: TGTGCCAGCAGTTCCCCACGACCAGGGGGCAACTCTGGAAACACCATATATTTT.

As to this clone: The germline gene is not matched at one end of the junction; a read error may be the cause. This rearrangement joins TRBV18 to TRBJ2-7; D possibly matches TRBD1 or TRBD2 (7 bases each). CDR3 length: 14 amino acids. Germline V gene data show CDR1 as KGHSH and CDR2 as LQKENI. The CDR3 spells CGSSQGTNSYEQYF. CDR3 in DNA: TGTGGCAGCTCACAGGGGACTAACTCCTACGAGCAGTACTTC.